This is a list of T cell receptor beta chains from one sample in a study of cytomegalovirus exposure and HLA in healthy donors. Assay used: immunoSEQ multiplex PCR; TCRdb lists only in-frame clones, some missing. The table has about 97,000 clones, about four fifths seen once. Source material: PBMCs. Receptors were obtained from a man in his forties in good health and CMV-seropositive. Each CDR3 is given with its conserved first and last residue. A D gene is named only where the DNA matches it firmly. Rows may omit the clone size; those that give it use once, few, many or a size class.

V gene: TRBV29-1
D gene: .
clone size: .
J gene: TRBJ1-1
CDR3 protein: CSVEDPGRENTEAFF
CDR3 DNA: TGCAGCGTTGAAGACCCGGGGCGGGAGAACACTGAAGCTTTCTTT

V gene: TRBV5-5
D gene: .
clone size: .
J gene: TRBJ2-5
CDR3 protein: CASSVLATTYQETQYF
CDR3 DNA: TGTGCCAGCAGCGTACTAGCAACCACGTATCAAGAGACCCAGTACTTC

V gene: TRBV11-3
D gene: TRBD1
clone size: .
J gene: TRBJ2-6
CDR3 protein: CASSPRGHGANVLTF
CDR3 DNA: TGTGCCAGCAGCCCGAGGGGGCATGGGGCCAACGTCCTGACTTTC

V gene: TRBV10-3
D gene: TRBD1
clone size: .
J gene: TRBJ1-5
CDR3 protein: CAIAPDRGNQPQHF
CDR3 DNA: TGTGCCATCGCCCCCGACAGGGGCAATCAGCCCCAGCATTTT

V gene: TRBV6-1
D gene: TRBD1
clone size: once
J gene: TRBJ1-2
CDR3 protein: CASTRPLTGGDGYTF
CDR3 DNA: TGTGCCAGCACCAGGCCCTTAACAGGGGGCGATGGCTACACCTTC

V gene: TRBV7-9
D gene: TRBD2
clone size: .
J gene: TRBJ2-1
CDR3 protein: CASSWLSGGAMDEQFF
CDR3 DNA: TGTGCCAGCAGTTGGCTTAGCGGGGGGGCCATGGATGAGCAGTTCTTC

V gene: TRBV28
D gene: .
clone size: .
J gene: TRBJ1-3
CDR3 protein: CASSFQAGNTIYF
CDR3 DNA: TGTGCCAGCAGTTTCCAGGCCGGAAACACCATATATTTT

V gene: TRBV5-1
D gene: TRBD1
clone size: .
J gene: TRBJ2-1
CDR3 protein: CASSVRDRGRGTGEQFF
CDR3 DNA: TGCGCCAGCAGCGTCCGGGACAGGGGGCGCGGGACGGGTGAGCAGTTCTTC

V gene: TRBV7-2
D gene: TRBD2
clone size: .
J gene: TRBJ2-7
CDR3 protein: CASSFRIAGGYEQYF
CDR3 DNA: TGTGCCAGCAGCTTTCGGATAGCGGGGGGGTACGAGCAGTACTTC

V gene: TRBV2
D gene: .
clone size: medium-sized
J gene: TRBJ1-2
CDR3 protein: CASSDAAGYGYTF
CDR3 DNA: TGTGCCAGCAGTGACGCGGCCGGGTATGGCTACACCTTC

V gene: TRBV6-6
D gene: .
clone size: .
J gene: TRBJ1-2
CDR3 protein: CASSYGAAGGYTF
CDR3 DNA: TGTGCCAGCAGTTACGGGGCCGCTGGGGGCTACACCTTC

V gene: TRBV10-2
D gene: TRBD1
clone size: few
J gene: TRBJ1-1
CDR3 protein: CASSRGWDTEAFF
CDR3 DNA: TGCGCCAGCAGCAGGGGGTGGGACACTGAAGCTTTCTTT

V gene: TRBV2
D gene: TRBD1
clone size: .
J gene: TRBJ2-3
CDR3 protein: CASSEWTGGYSTDTQYF
CDR3 DNA: TGTGCCAGCAGTGAATGGACAGGAGGCTATAGCACAGATACGCAGTATTTT

V gene: TRBV5-1
D gene: TRBD2
clone size: .
J gene: TRBJ2-1
CDR3 protein: CASSLRLAGLSSYNEQFF
CDR3 DNA: TGCGCCAGCAGCTTGCGGCTAGCGGGACTTAGCTCCTACAATGAGCAGTTCTTC

V gene: TRBV5-6
D gene: .
clone size: few
J gene: TRBJ2-1
CDR3 protein: CASSLGGLGYNEQFF
CDR3 DNA: TGTGCCAGCAGCTTGGGGGGCTTGGGCTACAATGAGCAGTTCTTC

V gene: TRBV10-3
D gene: .
clone size: .
J gene: TRBJ2-6
CDR3 protein: CAISEGGGSGANGLTF
CDR3 DNA: TGTGCCATCAGTGAGGGGGGAGGCTCTGGGGCCAACGGCCTGACTTTC

V gene: TRBV7-2
D gene: TRBD2
clone size: .
J gene: TRBJ2-7
CDR3 protein: CASSLSGGDLAEQYF
CDR3 DNA: TGTGCCAGCAGCTTGAGCGGGGGGGACTTAGCCGAGCAGTACTTC

V gene: TRBV4-1
D gene: .
clone size: .
J gene: TRBJ2-2
CDR3 protein: CASSHRNGDTGELFF
CDR3 DNA: TGCGCCAGCAGCCACAGAAACGGGGACACCGGGGAGCTGTTTTTT

V gene: TRBV5-1
D gene: TRBD1
clone size: .
J gene: TRBJ1-1
CDR3 protein: CASRLRTGIMNTEAFF
CDR3 DNA: TGCGCCAGCAGATTGAGGACAGGGATCATGAACACTGAAGCTTTCTTT

V gene: TRBV30
D gene: .
clone size: once
J gene: TRBJ1-4
CDR3 protein: CAWSSLGGDEKLFF
CDR3 DNA: TGTGCCTGGAGTTCCCTCGGGGGTGATGAAAAACTGTTTTTT

V gene: TRBV6-1
D gene: TRBD1
clone size: .
J gene: TRBJ1-5
CDR3 protein: CASSESLQGGNQPQHF
CDR3 DNA: TGTGCCAGCAGTGAGAGCTTACAGGGGGGCAATCAGCCCCAGCATTTT

V gene: TRBV30
D gene: TRBD1
clone size: .
J gene: TRBJ1-1
CDR3 protein: CAWTRTGNTEAFF
CDR3 DNA: TGTGCCTGGACCAGGACAGGGAACACTGAAGCTTTCTTT

V gene: TRBV19
D gene: .
clone size: .
J gene: TRBJ1-2
CDR3 protein: CASSIRGSNYGYTF
CDR3 DNA: TGTGCCAGTAGTATCCGCGGATCAAACTATGGCTACACCTTC

V gene: TRBV30
D gene: TRBD2
clone size: .
J gene: TRBJ2-3
CDR3 protein: CAWSSSTSGSSDTQYF
CDR3 DNA: TGTGCCTGGAGTTCATCGACTAGCGGGAGTAGCGATACGCAGTATTTT

V gene: TRBV9
D gene: TRBD2
clone size: .
J gene: TRBJ2-7
CDR3 protein: CASSQRPSGGANEQYF
CDR3 DNA: TGTGCCAGCAGCCAACGACCCAGCGGGGGGGCAAACGAGCAGTACTTC

V gene: TRBV19
D gene: .
clone size: few
J gene: TRBJ2-7
CDR3 protein: CASSIRQGPYEQYF
CDR3 DNA: TGTGCCAGTAGTATAAGGCAGGGCCCCTACGAGCAGTACTTC

V gene: TRBV18
D gene: TRBD1
clone size: .
J gene: TRBJ1-1
CDR3 protein: CASSGTGGTEAFF
CDR3 DNA: TGTGCCAGCTCCGGGACAGGAGGCACTGAAGCTTTCTTT

V gene: TRBV27
D gene: .
clone size: .
J gene: TRBJ2-1
CDR3 protein: CASSPQEASYNEQFF
CDR3 DNA: TGTGCCAGCAGTCCCCAAGAGGCGTCCTACAATGAGCAGTTCTTC

V gene: TRBV2
D gene: TRBD1
clone size: .
J gene: TRBJ1-4
CDR3 protein: CASIPGTGGAEREKLFF
CDR3 DNA: TGTGCCAGCATACCCGGGACAGGGGGCGCGGAACGGGAAAAACTGTTTTTT

V gene: TRBV30
D gene: .
clone size: .
J gene: TRBJ1-2
CDR3 protein: CAWSAGLGGYTF
CDR3 DNA: TGTGCCTGGAGCGCAGGGTTAGGAGGCTACACCTTC

V gene: TRBV4-1
D gene: .
clone size: .
J gene: TRBJ2-1
CDR3 protein: CASSQDSRGNEQFF
CDR3 DNA: TGCGCCAGCAGCCAAGATAGCAGGGGTAATGAGCAGTTCTTC

V gene: TRBV5-4
D gene: .
clone size: .
J gene: TRBJ1-2
CDR3 protein: CASSFPGVGVGYTF
CDR3 DNA: TGTGCCAGCAGCTTCCCCGGGGTTGGGGTAGGCTACACCTTC

V gene: TRBV18
D gene: TRBD2
clone size: once
J gene: TRBJ2-5
CDR3 protein: CASSPGLAAQETQYF
CDR3 DNA: TGTGCCAGCTCACCTGGACTAGCGGCACAAGAGACCCAGTACTTC

V gene: TRBV28
D gene: .
clone size: .
J gene: TRBJ1-5
CDR3 protein: CASNSLNQPQHF
CDR3 DNA: TGTGCCAGCAACAGCCTCAATCAGCCCCAGCATTTT

V gene: TRBV6-1
D gene: .
clone size: .
J gene: TRBJ1-2
CDR3 protein: CASSENTGPYYGYTF
CDR3 DNA: TGTGCCAGCAGTGAAAACACTGGGCCGTACTATGGCTACACCTTC

V gene: TRBV5-1
D gene: .
clone size: .
J gene: TRBJ1-2
CDR3 protein: CASSLPQGRAGGYTF
CDR3 DNA: TGCGCCAGCAGCTTGCCTCAGGGCAGGGCAGGTGGCTACACCTTC

V gene: TRBV28
D gene: .
clone size: few
J gene: TRBJ2-7
CDR3 protein: CASRPRGLRSYEQYF
CDR3 DNA: TGTGCCAGCAGACCCAGGGGCTTGAGGTCCTACGAGCAGTACTTC

V gene: TRBV5-1
D gene: .
clone size: .
J gene: TRBJ2-5
CDR3 protein: CASSLGGGVPQETQYF
CDR3 DNA: TGCGCCAGCAGCTTGGGTGGAGGAGTTCCCCAAGAGACCCAGTACTTC

V gene: TRBV28
D gene: TRBD2
clone size: few
J gene: TRBJ2-1
CDR3 protein: CASSPPLGSGSGNEQFF
CDR3 DNA: TGTGCCAGCAGTCCACCACTGGGTAGCGGGAGTGGTAATGAGCAGTTCTTC

V gene: TRBV10-3
D gene: .
clone size: .
J gene: TRBJ1-2
CDR3 protein: CAISGGRSVPEVYGYTF
CDR3 DNA: TGTGCCATCAGTGGGGGCCGTTCGGTCCCTGAGGTCTATGGCTACACCTTC

V gene: TRBV6-6
D gene: .
clone size: .
J gene: TRBJ1-2
CDR3 protein: CASRILQGGNYGYTF
CDR3 DNA: TGTGCCAGCAGAATTCTACAGGGAGGGAACTATGGCTACACCTTC

V gene: TRBV19
D gene: TRBD1
clone size: .
J gene: TRBJ1-5
CDR3 protein: CASGPGGQPVGNQPQHF
CDR3 DNA: TGTGCCAGTGGCCCTGGGGGACAGCCGGTTGGCAATCAGCCCCAGCATTTT

V gene: TRBV11-3
D gene: .
clone size: .
J gene: TRBJ1-5
CDR3 protein: CASSLAPIYYQPQHF
CDR3 DNA: TGTGCCAGCAGCTTAGCTCCGATCTACTATCAGCCCCAGCATTTT

V gene: TRBV5-1
D gene: .
clone size: .
J gene: TRBJ1-1
CDR3 protein: CASSLDRMNTEAFF
CDR3 DNA: TGCGCCAGCAGCTTGGACAGGATGAACACTGAAGCTTTCTTT